The 10 T cell receptor beta chains presented below share a single source sample, sequenced in a study of tumor-infiltrating lymphocytes in primary liver carcinoma. Co-extraction of RNA and DNA was performed on about 19-30 mg of unsorted bulk tissue. Making TCR beta cDNA involved around 540 ng total RNA and a constant-region primer. ARM-PCR, slightly modified, supplied the TCR beta libraries through three nested multiplex PCR rounds. Amplification in the first two PCR rounds was performed using TRBV1-TRBV30 forward primers and a C-beta reverse primer for 9 to 11 cycles each. Each CDR3 protein is one row after TCRdb ran MiXCR on the multiplex PCR reads. The data show 85,000 to 100,000 distinct CDR3 sequences, 68% seen once. Sequencing used tumor-adjacent normal liver tissue. The origin of the receptors is a man aged 35-49 years with primary liver carcinoma and hepatitis B virus infection.

The chain couples TRBV18 to TRBJ2-1, with 7 bases fitting TRBD1. CDR1 KGHSH and CDR2 LQKENI come from the germline V gene. V lost 5 bases to trimming and J lost 8 bases; unmatched junction nucleotides: 3. This CDR3 has 12 residues. The CDR3 nucleotides are TGTGCCAGCTCAACCACAGGGGATGAGCAGTTCTTC. Translated, it gives CASSTTGDEQFF.

DNA for the CDR3: TGTGCCAGCAGCGTTACAGGGCCCGATACACATTATTTT. It translates to CASSVTGPDTHYF. The J gene is TRBJ2-3, the V gene TRBV11-1; D perhaps matches TRBD1 (6 bases). Germline values: CDR1 SGHAT, CDR2 FQDESV (reference sequence). The V and J ends lost 5 bases and 15 bases respectively, with 21 bases between them. The CDR3 length is 13 residues.

This chain links TRBV7-9 with TRBJ2-4, with 11 bases identical to TRBD1. CDR3 size: 17 residues. The trim removed 6 bases at V and 2 bases at J, leaving 9 bases unmatched. The germline gives CDR1 SEHNR, CDR2 FQNEAQ (reference sequence). This chain's CDR3 is CASRLMGQGGSKNIQYF. CDR3 DNA: TGTGCCAGCAGGTTAATGGGACAGGGGGGTTCCAAAAACATTCAGTACTTC.

In regard to this clonotype: Possible read error: a much larger clone is one base away. The chain employs TRBV10-3 and TRBJ1-2; D gene uncertain. Germline CDR1 is ENHRY and CDR2 is SYGVKD. The length of the CDR3 is 14 residues. V was cut by 4 bases and J by 0 bases, with 9 bases left in between. Here the CDR3 DNA reads TGTGCCATCAGTGGCGCGACCACTAACTATGGCTACACCTTC. Translating gives CAISGATTNYGYTF.

The count of this clonotype is one. At one end the junction does not follow the germline gene, possibly because of a read error. The rearrangement uses TRBV24-1 and TRBJ2-1; 11 bases line up with TRBD2. Germline V gene lookup returns CDR1 KGHDR and CDR2 SFDVKD. The CDR3 is 19 amino acids. In nucleotides, the CDR3 is TGTGCAACCAGTGGGACTAGCGGTAGGGGCCCCCCGGCCTACAATGAGCAGTTCTTC. Amino acids: CATSGTSGRGPPAYNEQFF.

Note on this clonotype: Lacking the conserved final phenylalanine or tryptophan, this CDR3 likely reflects a read error. V gene TRBV30 combines with J gene TRBJ1-5; D call uncertain. Germline assignment: CDR1 GTSNPN and CDR2 SVGIG (reference sequence). This CDR3 is built from 13 residues. The V end was cut by 3 bases, the J end by 1 base, with 7 bases between. CDR3 DNA sequence: TGTGCCTGGAGCGGTGGGAGCAATCAGCCCCAGCATTCT. This encodes CAWSGGSNQPQHS.

This clonotype was detected many times. The chain employs TRBV4-1 and TRBJ2-1; D remains unclear. V shed 3 bases and J shed 5 bases, with 11 bases lying between them. The CDR3 totals 14 residues. Looked up from germline, CDR1 is MGHRA and CDR2 is YSYEKL. CDR3 protein: CASSQAMGNNEQFF. In DNA, the CDR3 is TGCGCCAGCAGCCAGGCAATGGGGAACAATGAGCAGTTCTTC.

The genes are TRBV18 and TRBJ2-2; 7 bases map to TRBD1. This CDR3 contains 17 residues. With 1 base clipped from V and 6 bases from J, the junction kept 11 bases outside the gene matches. Germline CDR1 is KGHSH and CDR2 is LQKENI. The CDR3 coding sequence is TGTGCCAGCTCACCACGTCCCCGTGACAGGGTATCCGGGGAGCTGTTTTTT. Translation: CASSPRPRDRVSGELFF.

On this clonotype: One junction end does not reproduce the germline sequence, and a read error may be involved. The chain is built from TRBV6-5 and TRBJ2-7, with D perhaps given as TRBD1 or TRBD2 (6 bases each). Germline CDR1 reads MNHEY; CDR2 reads SVGAGI. The CDR3 covers 16 residues. This CDR3 is CDSSYSRGVLAYEQYF. In nucleotides, the CDR3 is TGTGACAGCAGTTACTCTAGGGGGGTTCTGGCCTATGAGCAGTATTTC.

As to this clonotype: This could be a read error, since a much larger clone is one nucleotide away. For the CDR3, the DNA is TGCGTCAGCAGCCACCTAAATCCCCTAAACCTAGCGGGTGAGCAGTACTTC. This codes for CVSSHLNPLNLAGEQYF. The V gene is TRBV4-1, the J gene TRBJ2-7; 8 bases map to TRBD2. The CDR3 runs to 17 residues. Looked up from germline, CDR1 is MGHRA and CDR2 is YSYEKL.